The rows below give T cell receptor beta chains drawn from one sample of a study of cytomegalovirus exposure and HLA in healthy donors. TCRdb's table, derived via immunoSEQ multiplex PCR, lists solely in-frame clones and lacks some. The sample shows around 120,000 clones, more than 60% of them seen only once. Sequencing was performed on PBMCs. The receptor source for this set is a woman aged 40 to 50 in good health and CMV-seronegative. The CDR3 runs from the conserved cysteine through the conserved F or W.

v_gene | CDR3aa
TRBV19 | CASSRGTSGKTYEQYF
TRBV25-1 | CASRPGNYGYTF
TRBV5-1 | CASSLAGVQETQYF
TRBV9 | CASSATGTGGFGYTF
TRBV25-1 | CASSPGQGTYEQYF
TRBV6-6 | CASSQGQGNGYTF
TRBV5-6 | CASTPGPGVRAFF
TRBV13 | CASSPQNTGELFF
TRBV28 | CASSRAGTGDKETQYF
TRBV6-1 | CASSAEEKAAYEQYF
TRBV2 | CASTLGGLNQPQHF
TRBV2 | CASSQDTALYNEQFF
TRBV6-5 | CASSYTRLAYNEQFF
TRBV4-3 | CASSQDDSDYNEQFF
TRBV6-4 | CASSDSQGAHNEQFF
TRBV7-8 | CASSVGTGSNQPQHF
TRBV27 | CASRMAGSVSYEQYF
TRBV2 | CASSEAPPDSSYEQYF
TRBV4-2 | CASSQDRASGGQYTQYF
TRBV9 | CASSLRDSSYGYTF
TRBV7-7 | CASSLDSGQETQYF
TRBV6-5 | CASSPDQPQHF
TRBV6-4 | CASSDPGQGLYEQYF
TRBV6-5 | CASRTVYGYTF
TRBV10-3 | CAISGQGAYEQYF
TRBV5-6 | CASSVTEMNTEAFF
TRBV6-5 | CASSYGPGESYGYTF
TRBV9 | CASSVAGGNLQETQYF
TRBV9 | CASSVATGERYTF
TRBV9 | CASSVAVEGRAFF
TRBV28 | CASSRQSYTF
TRBV5-1 | CASSMTGTASEAFF
TRBV5-6 | CASSQTYYNEQFF
TRBV19 | CASKTERATGELFF
TRBV28 | CASSVHKAAVNQPQHF
TRBV27 | CASSSGQGVADTQYF
TRBV2 | CASVGRGRTEAFF
TRBV6-1 | CASSGLAGSTDTQYF
TRBV6-1 | CASSSKREFTGELFF
TRBV19 | CASSINSNSKQPQHF
TRBV5-6 | CASSFVRGMETQYF
TRBV19 | CASRPRGLYTEAFF
TRBV9 | CASSVGGEGLYNEQFF
TRBV18 | CASSPSGGQPGEGAFF
TRBV28 | CASSSTGLAGVLDTQYF
TRBV29-1 | CSAGAGGRWDEQYF
TRBV10-3 | CAIREPYGGGYNEQFF
TRBV6-5 | CASSYSGGSWETQYF
TRBV28 | CASSLVRGGPNTEAFF
TRBV28 | CASSFWDIATNEKLFF
TRBV19 | CATQRRATTSGGQKETQYF
TRBV25-1 | CASSGLADADTQYF
TRBV7-2 | CASRSNLPLTSGGADEQFF
TRBV6-5 | CASSYLWRERVDTQYF
TRBV6-1 | CASSDASGGWSGNTIYF
TRBV15 | CATSRDPGGHQPQHF